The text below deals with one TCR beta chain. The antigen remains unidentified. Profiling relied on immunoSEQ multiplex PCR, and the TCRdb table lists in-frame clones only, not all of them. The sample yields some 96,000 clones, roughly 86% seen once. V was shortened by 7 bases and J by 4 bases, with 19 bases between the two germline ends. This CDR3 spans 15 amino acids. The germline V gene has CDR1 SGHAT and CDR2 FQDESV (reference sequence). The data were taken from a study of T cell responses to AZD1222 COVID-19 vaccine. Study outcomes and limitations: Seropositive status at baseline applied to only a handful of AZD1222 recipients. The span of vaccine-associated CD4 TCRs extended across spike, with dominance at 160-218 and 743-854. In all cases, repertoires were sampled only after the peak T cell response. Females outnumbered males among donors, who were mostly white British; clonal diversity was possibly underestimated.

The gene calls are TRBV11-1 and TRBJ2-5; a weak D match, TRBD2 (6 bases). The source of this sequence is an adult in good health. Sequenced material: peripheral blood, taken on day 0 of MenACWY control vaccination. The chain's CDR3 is CASTTVAGNGETQYF. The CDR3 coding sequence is TGTGCCAGCACCACGGTGGCGGGGAACGGAGAGACCCAGTACTTC. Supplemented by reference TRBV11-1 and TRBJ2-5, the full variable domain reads EAEVAQSPRYKITEKSQAVAFWCDPISGHATLYWYRQILGQGPELLVQFQDESVVDDSQLPKDRFSAERLKGVDSTLKIQPAELGDSAMYLCASTTVAGNGETQYFGPGTRLLVL.